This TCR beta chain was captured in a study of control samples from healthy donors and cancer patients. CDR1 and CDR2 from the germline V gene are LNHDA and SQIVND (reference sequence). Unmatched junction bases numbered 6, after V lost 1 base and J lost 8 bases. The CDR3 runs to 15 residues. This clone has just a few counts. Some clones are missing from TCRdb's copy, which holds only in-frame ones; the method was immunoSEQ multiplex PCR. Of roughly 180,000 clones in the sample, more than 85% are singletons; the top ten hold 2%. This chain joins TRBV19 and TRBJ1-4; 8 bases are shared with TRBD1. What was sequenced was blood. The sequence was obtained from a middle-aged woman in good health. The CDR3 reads CASSIGTGSHEKLFF. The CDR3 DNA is TGTGCCAGTAGTATAGGGACAGGGAGCCACGAAAAACTGTTTTTT.